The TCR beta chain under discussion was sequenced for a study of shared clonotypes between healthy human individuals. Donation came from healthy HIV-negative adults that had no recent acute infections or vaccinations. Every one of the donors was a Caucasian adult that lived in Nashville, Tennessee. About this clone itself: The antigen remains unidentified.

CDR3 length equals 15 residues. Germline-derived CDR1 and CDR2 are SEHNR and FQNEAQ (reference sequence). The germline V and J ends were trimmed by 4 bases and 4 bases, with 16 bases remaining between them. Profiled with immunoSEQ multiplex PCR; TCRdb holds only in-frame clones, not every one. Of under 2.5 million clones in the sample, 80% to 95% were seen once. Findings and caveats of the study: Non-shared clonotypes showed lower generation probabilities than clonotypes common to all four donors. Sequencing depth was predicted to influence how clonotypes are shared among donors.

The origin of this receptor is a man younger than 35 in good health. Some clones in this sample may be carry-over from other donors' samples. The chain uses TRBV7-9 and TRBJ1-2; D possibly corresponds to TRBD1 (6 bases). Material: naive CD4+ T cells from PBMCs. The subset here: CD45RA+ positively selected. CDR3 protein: CASSSEGGLVYGYTF. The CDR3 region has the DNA TGTGCCAGCAGCTCCGAGGGGGGACTCGTCTATGGCTACACCTTC.